The following is a TCR beta chain sequence with its context. The CDR3 length is 15 residues. The V end was cut by 1 base, the J end by 0 bases, with 9 bases between. CDR1 and CDR2 (germline): MNHNY, SVGAGI (reference sequence). The record originates from a study of tumor-infiltrating lymphocytes in localized non-small cell lung cancer. Here immunoSEQ multiplex PCR was the method, and the copy in TCRdb shows in-frame clones only, minus some. This sample has around 16,000 clones, with approximately 73% found just once. V and J are TRBV6-6 and TRBJ2-5, with D possibly being TRBD1 (6 bases). Input material: lung tumor tissue. This TCR came from a human donor with non-small cell lung cancer. The CDR3 protein is CASSYFGQNQETQYF. As DNA, the CDR3 is TGTGCCAGCAGTTACTTCGGACAGAACCAAGAGACCCAGTACTTC.